The rows below give T cell receptor beta chains drawn from one sample of a study of tumor and adjacent non-tumor tissue in lung cancer. TCRdb used MiXCR to reprocess the multiplex PCR reads, holding one entry per CDR3 protein. The sample holds around 200,000 distinct CDR3 sequences, about two thirds seen once. The source material was lung tumor tissue. These receptors originate from a man aged 60 to 75 with non-small cell lung cancer. Each CDR3 is given without its conserved first and last residue. D genes are given only for firm matches.

CDR3 | J | D | V
VSSPGTANYGYT | TRBJ1-2 | TRBD1 | TRBV11-3
ASSPLGLSPGGYT | TRBJ1-2 | NA | TRBV4-1
ASSGLNRGLAGSSYNEQF | TRBJ2-1 | TRBD1 | TRBV2
AISHRDPKNIQY | TRBJ2-4 | NA | TRBV11-3
SASTSLFYEQY | TRBJ2-7 | NA | TRBV20-1
ASSGGRNTEAF | TRBJ1-1 | NA | TRBV10-2
ARNSSRGSGTQY | TRBJ2-3 | NA | TRBV12-3/TRBV12-4
ASSLGQGATPTNEKLF | TRBJ1-4 | TRBD1 | TRBV4-3
ASISRESTDTQY | TRBJ2-3 | NA | TRBV12-3/TRBV12-4
ASSQGVCSYNEQF | TRBJ2-1 | NA | TRBV4-1
SIFPMANTEAF | TRBJ1-1 | NA | TRBV29-1
ASSARGTNTEAF | TRBJ1-1 | TRBD1 | TRBV6-1
ASSFDSQSNQPQH | TRBJ1-5 | NA | TRBV7-8
SARDIQGLNEQF | TRBJ2-1 | NA | TRBV20-1
ASNPRTGSGQPQH | TRBJ1-5 | TRBD1 | TRBV6-6
AYRGQLNTEAF | TRBJ1-1 | TRBD1 | TRBV12-3/TRBV12-4
SARDGLAANSVAKNIQY | TRBJ2-4 | TRBD2 | TRBV20-1
ASSIGQNNQPQH | TRBJ1-5 | NA | TRBV12-3/TRBV12-4
ASMAGTGKSYEQY | TRBJ2-7 | TRBD1 | TRBV11-2
AEGAGANVLT | TRBJ2-6 | NA | TRBV6-2/TRBV6-3
DSRGAGRNNSPLH | TRBJ1-6 | NA | TRBV6-1
SASMWGAGTDTQY | TRBJ2-3 | NA | TRBV20-1
SVEDWTSGGEAQETQY | TRBJ2-5 | TRBD2 | TRBV29-1
SAISGRVNHPQH | TRBJ1-5 | NA | TRBV20-1
SATGTVSYEQY | TRBJ2-7 | TRBD1 | TRBV20-1
ASSFSGGHNSPLH | TRBJ1-6 | TRBD1 | TRBV12-3/TRBV12-4
SARDGVKMNTEAF | TRBJ1-1 | NA | TRBV20-1
ASRNLADVTDTQY | TRBJ2-3 | TRBD2 | TRBV6-2/TRBV6-3
ASASRANSGNTIY | TRBJ1-3 | NA | TRBV12-3/TRBV12-4
AGSQDLARYLLEQH | TRBJ2-7 | NA | TRBV4-2
NAREGYTGADPPLH | TRBJ1-6 | TRBD1 | TRBV20-1
ASGLQQGVADTQY | TRBJ2-3 | TRBD1 | TRBV12-5
ASSDSSAQETQY | TRBJ2-5 | NA | TRBV10-1
ASVAAGRGNTIY | TRBJ1-3 | NA | TRBV12-3/TRBV12-4
ASSFIAGTTDTQY | TRBJ2-3 | TRBD2 | TRBV11-1
ASITGDRGVLGGYT | TRBJ1-2 | TRBD1 | TRBV6-5
VSLRAGTGRNEQN | TRBJ2-7 | TRBD1 | TRBV6-5
ASSVEEGAITGTQY | TRBJ2-3 | NA | TRBV5-1
SAGPGTSGGAYYEQF | TRBJ2-1 | TRBD2 | TRBV20-1
ASGSTIYNEQF | TRBJ2-1 | NA | TRBV11-2
ASSLGLADSYKQY | TRBJ2-7 | TRBD2 | TRBV11-2
ASNLTGPSSTEAF | TRBJ1-1 | NA | TRBV7-9
GVYRVRESETF | TRBJ1-1 | NA | TRBV20-1
GSSYSLAGAKNIRY | TRBJ2-4 | TRBD2 | TRBV6-6
ASSQVMTSGRNEQF | TRBJ2-1 | NA | TRBV4-1
ASRHPGGEAQC | TRBJ2-5 | TRBD2 | TRBV6-1
ASSENGQNTGELF | TRBJ2-2 | NA | TRBV10-1
ASSSSGKVYSEQF | TRBJ2-1 | TRBD2 | TRBV6-2/TRBV6-3
ANSFYRIGTDTQY | TRBJ2-3 | NA | TRBV5-4
SSRQGNTGELF | TRBJ2-2 | TRBD1 | TRBV29-1
GSLQKNTGELF | TRBJ2-2 | NA | TRBV6-1
GLQSAEQFNQPQH | TRBJ1-5 | NA | TRBV20-1
ASSFWTGNTGEPF | TRBJ2-2 | TRBD1 | TRBV11-2
SARGGRVSSGKVAETQY | TRBJ2-5 | TRBD2 | TRBV20-1
ANSPGTSGGSNEQY | TRBJ2-7 | TRBD2 | TRBV11-1